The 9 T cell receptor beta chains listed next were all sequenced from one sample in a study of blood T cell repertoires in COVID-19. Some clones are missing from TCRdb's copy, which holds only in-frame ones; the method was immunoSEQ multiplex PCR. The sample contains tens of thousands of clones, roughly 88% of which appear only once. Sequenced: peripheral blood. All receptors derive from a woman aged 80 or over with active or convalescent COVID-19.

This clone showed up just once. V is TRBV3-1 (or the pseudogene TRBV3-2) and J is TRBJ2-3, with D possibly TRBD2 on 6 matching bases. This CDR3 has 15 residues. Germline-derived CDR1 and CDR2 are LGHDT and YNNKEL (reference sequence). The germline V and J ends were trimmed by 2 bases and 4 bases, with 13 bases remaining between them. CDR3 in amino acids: CASSQSTRRSDTQYF. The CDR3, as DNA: TGTGCCAGCAGCCAATCGACTAGGCGGTCAGATACGCAGTATTTT.

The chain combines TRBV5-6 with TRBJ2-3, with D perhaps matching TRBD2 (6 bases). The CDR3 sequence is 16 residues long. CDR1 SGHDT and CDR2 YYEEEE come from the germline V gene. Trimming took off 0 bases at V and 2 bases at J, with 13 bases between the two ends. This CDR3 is CASSLDSGGTTDTQYF. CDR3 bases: TGTGCCAGCAGCTTGGATTCGGGCGGGACCACAGATACGCAGTATTTT.

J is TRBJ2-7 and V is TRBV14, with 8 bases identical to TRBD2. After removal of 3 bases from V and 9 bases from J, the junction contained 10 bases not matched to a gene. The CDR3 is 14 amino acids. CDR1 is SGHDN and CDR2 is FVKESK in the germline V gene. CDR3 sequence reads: CASSHTSGTFGQYF. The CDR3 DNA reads TGTGCCAGCAGCCATACTAGCGGTACTTTCGGGCAGTACTTC.

The DNA of the CDR3 is TGTGCCAGCAGCTTGCCGACAGGGCGTCGAGAGCAGTACTTC. Translated: CASSLPTGRREQYF. The chain carries TRBV5-4 and TRBJ2-7; 7 bases agree with TRBD1. With V trimmed by 1 base and J by 7 bases, 8 bases remained unmatched. Germline V gene lookup returns CDR1 SGHNT and CDR2 YYREEE (reference sequence). The CDR3 consists of 14 residues.

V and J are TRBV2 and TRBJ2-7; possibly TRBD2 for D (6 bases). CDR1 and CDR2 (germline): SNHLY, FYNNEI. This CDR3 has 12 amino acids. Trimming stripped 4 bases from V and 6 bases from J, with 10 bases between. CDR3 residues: CASSAWRGEQYF. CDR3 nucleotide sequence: TGTGCCAGCAGTGCCTGGAGGGGCGAGCAGTACTTC.

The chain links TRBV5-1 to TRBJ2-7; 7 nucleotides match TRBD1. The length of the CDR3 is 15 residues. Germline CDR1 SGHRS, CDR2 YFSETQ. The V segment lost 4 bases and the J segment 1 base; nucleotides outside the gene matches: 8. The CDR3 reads CASSPGQVQSYEQYF. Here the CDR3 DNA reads TGCGCCAGCAGCCCTGGACAGGTACAGTCCTACGAGCAGTACTTC.

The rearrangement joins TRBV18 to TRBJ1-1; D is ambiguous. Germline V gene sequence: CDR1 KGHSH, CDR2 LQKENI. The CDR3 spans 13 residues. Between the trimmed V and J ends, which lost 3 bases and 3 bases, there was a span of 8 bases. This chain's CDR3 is CASSPRLDTEAFF. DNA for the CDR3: TGTGCCAGCTCACCTCGATTAGACACTGAAGCTTTCTTT.

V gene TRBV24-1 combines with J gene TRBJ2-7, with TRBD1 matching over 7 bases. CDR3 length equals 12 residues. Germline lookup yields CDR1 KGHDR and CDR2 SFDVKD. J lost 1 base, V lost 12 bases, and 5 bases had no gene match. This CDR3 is CASLRGSYEQYF. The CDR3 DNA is TGTGCCTCCCTCAGGGGGTCCTACGAGCAGTACTTC.

CDR3 region: CASNKGAGIYEQYF. For the CDR3, the DNA is TGTGCCAGCAACAAGGGTGCAGGGATCTACGAGCAGTACTTC. The rearrangement joins TRBV6-5 to TRBJ2-7, with D tentatively TRBD1 (5 bases). The CDR3 has 14 residues. The V end lost 7 bases, the J end lost 3 bases, and 16 bases lay between the germline ends. CDR1 is MNHEY, CDR2 SVGAGI, per germline.